This TCR beta chain appears in the sequencing data of a study of blood T cell repertoires in COVID-19. Study-wide background: Some COVID-19 samples were acute and others convalescent; all came from the United States, Italy and Spain. From T cells, B-cell-depleted T cells, or PBMCs came the material, which was cDNA or gDNA.

The V and J ends lost 0 bases and 1 base respectively, with 13 bases between them. CDR1 is GTSNPN, CDR2 SVGIG, per germline (reference sequence). The CDR3 length is 16 residues. How the authors handled the data: Researchers report that nucleated cell counts were estimated from reference gene primer amplification. Libraries were prepared by immunoSEQ multiplex PCR; TCRdb keeps only in-frame clonotypes and omits some of them. D and trimming were read from the DNA, whereas the V and J calls and clone size are those reported in that table. Among roughly 34,000 clones listed, about 80% were seen once. The rearrangement links TRBV30 to TRBJ1-5; no definite D call. Sequenced input: peripheral blood. The TCR sequence derives from a man older than 75 with acute or convalescent COVID-19. CDR3 sequence (DNA): TGTGCCTGGAGTGTAAAAATGGGGAGAAGCAATCAGCCCCAGCATTTT. Its translation is CAWSVKMGRSNQPQHF.